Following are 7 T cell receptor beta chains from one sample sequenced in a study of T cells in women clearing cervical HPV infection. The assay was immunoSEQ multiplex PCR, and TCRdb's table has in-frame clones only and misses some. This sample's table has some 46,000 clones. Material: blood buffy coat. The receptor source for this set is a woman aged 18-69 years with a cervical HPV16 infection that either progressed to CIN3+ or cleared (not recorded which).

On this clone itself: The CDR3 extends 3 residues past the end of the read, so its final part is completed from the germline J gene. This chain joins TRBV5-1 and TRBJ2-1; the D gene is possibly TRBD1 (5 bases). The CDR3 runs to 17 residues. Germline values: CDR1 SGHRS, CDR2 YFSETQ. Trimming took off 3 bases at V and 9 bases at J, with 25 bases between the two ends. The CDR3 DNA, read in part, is TGCGCCAGCAGCTCGCTACCGACCAGGGTCGGCTCCAGTGAG. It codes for CASSSLPTRVGSSE. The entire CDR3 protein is CASSSLPTRVGSSEQFF.

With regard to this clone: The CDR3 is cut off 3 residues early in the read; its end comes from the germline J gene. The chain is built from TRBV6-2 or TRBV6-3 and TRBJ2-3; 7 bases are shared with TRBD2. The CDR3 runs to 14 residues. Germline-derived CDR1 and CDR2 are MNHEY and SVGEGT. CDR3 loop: CASRAAGRQETQYF. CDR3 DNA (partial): TGTGCCAGCAGGGCAGCGGGGCGACAAGAGACG.

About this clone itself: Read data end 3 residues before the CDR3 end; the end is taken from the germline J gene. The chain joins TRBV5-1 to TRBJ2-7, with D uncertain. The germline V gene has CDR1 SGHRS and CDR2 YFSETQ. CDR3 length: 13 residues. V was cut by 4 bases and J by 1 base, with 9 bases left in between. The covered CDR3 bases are TGCGCCAGCAGCCGAGACACTTCCTACGAG. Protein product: CASSRDTSYE. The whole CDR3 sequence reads CASSRDTSYEQYF.

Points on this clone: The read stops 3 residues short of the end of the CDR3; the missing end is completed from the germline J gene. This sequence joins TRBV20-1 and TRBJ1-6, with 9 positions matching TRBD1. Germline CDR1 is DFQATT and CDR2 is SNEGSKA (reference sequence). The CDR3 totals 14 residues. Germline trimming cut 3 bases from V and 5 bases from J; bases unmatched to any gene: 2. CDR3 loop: CSASGTGNNSPLHF. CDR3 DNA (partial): TGCAGTGCTAGTGGGACAGGGAATAATTCACCC.

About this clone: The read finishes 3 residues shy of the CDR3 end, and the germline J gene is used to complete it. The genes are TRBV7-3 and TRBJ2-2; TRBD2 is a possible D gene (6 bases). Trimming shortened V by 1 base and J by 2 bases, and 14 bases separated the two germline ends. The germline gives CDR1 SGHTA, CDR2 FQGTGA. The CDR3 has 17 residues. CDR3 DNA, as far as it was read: TGTGCCAGCAGCTTAAATGGCCCTAGCGAAAACACCGGGGAG. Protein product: CASSLNGPSENTGE. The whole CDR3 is CASSLNGPSENTGELFF.

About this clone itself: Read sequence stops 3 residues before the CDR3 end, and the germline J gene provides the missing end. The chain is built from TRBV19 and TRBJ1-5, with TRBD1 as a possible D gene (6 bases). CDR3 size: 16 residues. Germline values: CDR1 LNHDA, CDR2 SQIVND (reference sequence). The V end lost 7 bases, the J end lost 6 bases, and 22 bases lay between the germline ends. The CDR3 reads CASTENRVSGGQPQHF. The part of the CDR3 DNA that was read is TGTGCCAGTACGGAGAACAGGGTGAGCGGGGGTCAGCCC.

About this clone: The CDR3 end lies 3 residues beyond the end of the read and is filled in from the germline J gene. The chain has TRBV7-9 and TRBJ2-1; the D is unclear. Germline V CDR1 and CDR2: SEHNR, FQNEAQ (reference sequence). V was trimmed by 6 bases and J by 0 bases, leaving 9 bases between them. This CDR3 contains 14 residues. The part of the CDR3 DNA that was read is TGTGCCAGCAGGGAGCGCGACTCCTACAATGAG. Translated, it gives CASRERDSYNE. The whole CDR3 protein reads CASRERDSYNEQFF.